This T cell receptor (beta chain) is from a study of blood T cell repertoires in COVID-19. Study-wide context: In each case, the material was cDNA or gDNA derived from T cells, B-cell-depleted T cells, or PBMCs.

Clones were sequenced by immunoSEQ multiplex PCR, and TCRdb holds only the in-frame ones, with some missing. Of about 190,000 clones in the sample, 88% were seen once. Germline V CDR1 and CDR2: MRHNA, SNTAGT. The CDR3 is 15 residues long. Losses at the gene ends were 3 bases for V and 6 bases for J; bases not matched to a gene: 6. Sequencing was performed on peripheral blood. The chain recombines TRBV6-4 with TRBJ2-1; 9 bases align to TRBD1. The sequence was collected from a human donor in a cohort sampled during active COVID-19. This CDR3 is CASSESLTGGNEQFF. For the CDR3, the DNA is TGTGCCAGCAGTGAATCTCTGACAGGGGGCAATGAGCAGTTCTTC.